This is a list of T cell receptor beta chains from one sample in a study of Graves' ophthalmopathy and Graves' hyperthyroidism. TCRdb fed the multiplex PCR reads into MiXCR, producing one record per CDR3 protein. Of approximately 160,000 distinct CDR3 sequences listed, around 40% are singletons. Source material: peripheral blood. The receptors shown here come from a man between 25 and 39 years old with Graves' ophthalmopathy. Each CDR3 is given with its conserved first and last residue. D genes are given only for firm matches. The size entry is marked missing in some rows and otherwise reads once, few, many or a size class.

>many|TRBJ2-7|.|TRBV27
TGTGCCAGCAGTTTATCCCGCCCACGGGACTACGAGCAGTACTTC
CASSLSRPRDYEQYF
>.|TRBJ1-2|.|TRBV12-3/TRBV12-4
TGTGCCAGCAGTTTAGTAGCTTGGACCTCTAACTATGGCTACACCTTC
CASSLVAWTSNYGYTF
>few|TRBJ2-5|TRBD2|TRBV6-2/TRBV6-3
TGTGCCACCAAGGAAACTAGCGGGAAAGAGACCCAGTACTTC
CATKETSGKETQYF
>.|TRBJ1-2|.|TRBV7-8
TGTGCCAGCAGCCACCTGGTTCTAGAGGGCTACACCTTC
CASSHLVLEGYTF
>many|TRBJ1-5|.|TRBV9
TGTGCCAGCAGCGAGGGAACAGTGAATCAGCCCCAGCATTTT
CASSEGTVNQPQHF
>many|TRBJ1-1|.|TRBV20-1
TGCAGTGCTAGAGATCCCGGGACTGAAGCTTTCTTT
CSARDPGTEAFF
>many|TRBJ1-6|.|TRBV28
TGTGCCAGCAGCCCTTCCCGTCTTTCACCCCTCCACTTT
CASSPSRLSPLHF
>many|TRBJ2-2|TRBD2|TRBV12-3/TRBV12-4
TGTGCCAGCACCCCCGGGACTAGCACCGGGGAGCTGTTTTTT
CASTPGTSTGELFF
>many|TRBJ2-2|.|TRBV24-1
TGTGCCACCAGTGACCTCCACAGGGTACGGGGCTTTTCTCAGGAGCTGTTTTTT
CATSDLHRVRGFSQELFF
>many|TRBJ2-5|TRBD1|TRBV12-3/TRBV12-4
TGTGCCAGCAGCTACCCCGGACAGGCGGATGAGACCCAGTACTTC
CASSYPGQADETQYF
>many|TRBJ2-2|.|TRBV30
TGTGCCTGGAGACGCCGTAACACCGGGGAGCTGTTTTTT
CAWRRRNTGELFF
>many|TRBJ2-7|TRBD1|TRBV29-1
TGCAGCGCCGGACAGGGGAGGTACGAGCAGTACTTC
CSAGQGRYEQYF
>.|TRBJ1-2|.|TRBV28
TGTGCCAGCAGTTTACGACCTGGTGGCTACACCTTC
CASSLRPGGYTF
>many|TRBJ2-7|TRBD2|TRBV28
TGTGCCAGCAGTTTTCCGGGAGGTGGCGAGCAGTACTTC
CASSFPGGGEQYF
>many|TRBJ2-2|.|TRBV9
TGTGCCAGCAGCGTAGTAAGGGGTGGCGGGGAGCTGTTTTTT
CASSVVRGGGELFF
>.|TRBJ1-1|TRBD1|TRBV6-1
TGTGCCAGCACCCGACAGGGGCGTATGAAGGACACTGAAGCTTTCTTT
CASTRQGRMKDTEAFF
>many|TRBJ2-5|.|TRBV9
TGTGCCAGCGCTACCGAAGGGCGAGAGACCCAGTACTTC
CASATEGRETQYF
>.|TRBJ2-5|.|TRBV2
TGTGCCAGCAGTGGCGAGGGGGAGACCCAGTACTTC
CASSGEGETQYF
>many|TRBJ1-5|.|TRBV6-2/TRBV6-3
TGTGCCAGCAGTTACTCAGGGAATGTCCGTCAGCCCCAGCATTTT
CASSYSGNVRQPQHF
>many|TRBJ1-1|.|TRBV27
TGTGCCAGCAGTTTAAGACATGTGAACACTGAAGCTTTCTTT
CASSLRHVNTEAFF
>once|TRBJ1-2|.|TRBV15
TGTGCCACCAGCAGAGAAACCGGGGGAGGGCGCGGCTACACCTTC
CATSRETGGGRGYTF
>many|TRBJ2-7|TRBD1|TRBV6-1
TGTGCCAGCAGCGAGGGGCGGGACAGGGGACCCGAGCAGTACTTC
CASSEGRDRGPEQYF
>.|TRBJ1-2|.|TRBV12-3/TRBV12-4
TGTGCCAGCAGTAGGCAGAGCTATGGCTACACCTTC
CASSRQSYGYTF
>many|TRBJ1-1|.|TRBV29-1
TGCAGCGCGGAGACCGATATGAACACTGAAGCTTTCTTT
CSAETDMNTEAFF
>few|TRBJ1-6|TRBD1|TRBV12-3/TRBV12-4
TGTGCCAGCAGCAGCGGGACAGGGAATTCACCCCTCCACTTT
CASSSGTGNSPLHF
>.|TRBJ2-7|TRBD1|TRBV6-1
TGTGCCAGCAGGGGGACAGAGACCACCTACGAGCAGTACTTC
CASRGTETTYEQYF
>.|TRBJ1-4|.|TRBV12-3/TRBV12-4
TGTGCCAGCAGTTTAGTCTATGGGGGGAGACGGGAAAAACTGTTTTTT
CASSLVYGGRREKLFF
>.|TRBJ1-2|.|TRBV11-2
TGTGCCAGCAGCTTACGGGGAAGGGTCGTCGGCTACACCTTC
CASSLRGRVVGYTF
>many|TRBJ1-2|.|TRBV6-1
TGTGCCAGCCTTGGTCCCAACTATGGCTACACCTTC
CASLGPNYGYTF
>.|TRBJ2-5|.|TRBV7-9
TGTGCCAGCAGCTCTACGGGTCGACAAGAGACCCAGTACTTC
CASSSTGRQETQYF
>.|TRBJ2-5|.|TRBV12-3/TRBV12-4
TGTGCCAGCAGCCTGAAGGGGGAGACCCAGTACTTC
CASSLKGETQYF
>many|TRBJ1-2|.|TRBV20-1
TGCAGTGCTAGACCGGGTCGCAGGGCCGGTACCTTC
CSARPGRRAGTF
>many|TRBJ2-5|.|TRBV9
TGTGCCAGCAGCGTAGACATGAGGAGACCCCAGTACTTC
CASSVDMRRPQYF
>many|TRBJ1-1|.|TRBV14
TGTGCCAGCAGCCAAGATTATTTGCCAAACACTGAAGCTTTCTTT
CASSQDYLPNTEAFF
>.|TRBJ2-7|.|TRBV6-2/TRBV6-3
TGTGCCAGCAGATGGGGACGGAGGAACTACGAGCAGTACTTC
CASRWGRRNYEQYF
>.|TRBJ2-7|.|TRBV27
TGTGCCAGCAGTTTATCGGCAGGGTGGGGCGAGCAGTACTTC
CASSLSAGWGEQYF
>many|TRBJ2-5|TRBD2|TRBV6-2/TRBV6-3
TGTGCCAGCAGTTCCGAGATGCTTAGCGGGAGGGAGACCCAGTACTTC
CASSSEMLSGRETQYF
>.|TRBJ1-2|.|TRBV5-1
TGCGCCAGCAGCGAGGACAACGGGAACTATGGCTACACCTTC
CASSEDNGNYGYTF
>many|TRBJ2-7|.|TRBV6-2/TRBV6-3
TGTGCCAGCAGTTACAACATACTAGCCTACGAGCAGTACTTC
CASSYNILAYEQYF
>many|TRBJ2-4|.|TRBV28
TGTGCCAGCAGTCCCACGCGGGTCAAAAACATTCAGTACTTC
CASSPTRVKNIQYF